In this sample, the clone carrying this T cell receptor beta chain turned up once. Antigen specificity is unknown. Germline loops: CDR1 DFQATT, CDR2 SNEGSKA (reference sequence). This CDR3 has 11 amino acids. Trimming shortened V by 5 bases and J by 7 bases, and 9 bases separated the two germline ends. Produced via immunoSEQ multiplex PCR; TCRdb's table is partial and in-frame only. The sample lists about 88,000 clones, about 94% occurring once. The data belong to a study of graft-versus-host responses after intestinal transplantation. In the study overall: Every transplant recipient was induced with anti-thymocyte globulin, then maintained on tacrolimus and steroids for roughly 3 years. Overall study results and limits: Graft-versus-host to host-versus-graft clonal ratios in allografts were high in patients with graft-donor T cell macrochimerism. Researchers found GvH clones in recipient marrow, and some showed up first in ileum or blood. Circulating GvH clones peaking coincided with falling HvG clones soon after transplant.

This specimen consisted of unstimulated CD4+ T cells sorted from spleen or lymph node cells, obtained before transplant. The J gene is TRBJ2-1, the V gene TRBV20-1; maybe TRBD2 (5 bases). The TCR originated in a human donor who was the organ donor for an intestinal transplant. The CDR3 nucleotides are TGCAGTGCTCCACGGGAAAATGAGCAGTTCTTC. It translates to CSAPRENEQFF.